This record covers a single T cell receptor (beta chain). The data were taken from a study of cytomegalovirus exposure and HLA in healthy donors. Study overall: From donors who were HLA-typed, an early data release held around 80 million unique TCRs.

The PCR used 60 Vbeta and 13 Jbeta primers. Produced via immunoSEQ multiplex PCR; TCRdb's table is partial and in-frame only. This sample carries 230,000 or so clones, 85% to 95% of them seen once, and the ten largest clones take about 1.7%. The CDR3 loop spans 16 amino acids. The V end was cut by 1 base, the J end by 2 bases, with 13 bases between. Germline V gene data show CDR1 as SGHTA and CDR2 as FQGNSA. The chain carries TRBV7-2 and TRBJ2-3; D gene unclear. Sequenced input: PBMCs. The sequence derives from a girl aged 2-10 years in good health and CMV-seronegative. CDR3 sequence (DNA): TGTGCCAGCAGCTTAGTAAGCTGGGCCCTCACAGATACGCAGTATTTT. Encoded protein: CASSLVSWALTDTQYF. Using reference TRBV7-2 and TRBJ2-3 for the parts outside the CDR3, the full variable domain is GAGVSQSPSNKVTEKGKDVELRCDPISGHTALYWYRQSLGQGLEFLIYFQGNSAPDKSGLPSDRFSAERTGGSVSTLTIQRTQQEDSAVYLCASSLVSWALTDTQYFGPGTRLTVL.